Reported below is one T cell receptor (beta chain). Its antigen is unidentified. Germline and junction disagree at one end, which may indicate a read error. This sample is drawn from a study of blood T cells in healthy people across ages. Regarding the study as a whole: Getting older went along with TCR beta diversity per million T cells dropping roughly linearly. A strong correlation between TCR beta diversity and naive T cell percentage was seen.

Together with a sample-barcoded 5' primer, a J-beta primer mix was included in a second PCR lasting about 7 to 12 cycles. One entry per CDR3 protein, called by TCRdb with MiXCR from the 5' RACE reads. Of approximately 1.5 million distinct CDR3 sequences in the sample, about 31% are singletons; the top ten hold roughly 10%. This CDR3 is built from 11 residues. Germline loops: CDR1 SNHLY, CDR2 FYNNEI. The sequence derives from a woman aged 25 to 39 in good health. The material sequenced was blood. The V call is TRBV2, the J call TRBJ1-2; D not resolved. CDR3 region: CTSSEAVGYTF. In DNA, the CDR3 is TGTACCAGCAGTGAGGCTGTCGGCTACACCTTC.